This TCR beta chain is from a study of Ad26.COV2.S vaccination and SARS-CoV-2 variants (dated by TCRdb to the early 2020s). Regarding the complete study: The specificity and breadth of SARS-CoV-2-reactive T cell receptors after Ad26.COV2.S vaccination were assessed by TCRbeta repertoire sequencing. The TCR-sequenced set comprised approximately 30 samples: some 20 Ad26.COV2.S vaccine recipients, 5 placebo recipients and 8 SARS-CoV-2 convalescent individuals. General study outcomes and caveats: The authors noted that total T cell responses may have been underestimated by the TCR breadth and depth analyses. Ad26.COV2.S recipients had higher spike-specific TCR breadth than placebo recipients (P = 0.0014). Substantial breadth of spike-specific CD8+ and CD4+ T cell responses was reported after vaccination. Non-spike TCR breadth was comparable between vaccine and placebo recipients, consistent with the vaccine containing only spike.

With respect to this clone: This clone's antigen is unknown. Per-base quality was not reported, and no clone a single base away is much larger than it.

The immunoSEQ Assay was used to sequence TCRbeta CDR3 regions. After extraction, genomic DNA underwent amplification by bias-controlled multiplex PCR, followed by high-throughput sequencing. In the paper's pipeline: To quantify the absolute abundance of every unique TCRbeta CDR3 region, sequences were collapsed and filtered. T cell fraction was estimated by normalizing TCRbeta template counts to usable DNA, with usable DNA measured through amplification of reference genes found in all nucleated cells. Repertoire TCRs were annotated as SARS-CoV-2-specific by exact matching of V gene, CDR3 amino acid sequence and J gene to a known reactive TCR set. MIRA supplied the reference SARS-CoV-2 TCR set, which was filtered for enrichment in COVID-19-positive ImmuneCODE repertoires so that public or cross-reactive TCRs were removed. Drawing on the MIRA antigens, annotated TCRs were analysed further at the level of specific ORF or position within ORF. Depth was the summed frequency of annotated unique rearrangements, while breadth was defined as annotated unique rearrangements over total unique productive rearrangements. Group comparisons of TCR breadth used two-sided Wilcoxon rank-sum tests. The source is immuneACCESS, and TCRdb retained only in-frame sequences with V and J called. Part of the clones is not carried over; for the studies checked, unresolved V genes explain less than half of this, and the remainder is unexplained. V, J and clone size are taken as reported in that table, and D and trimming were inferred from the DNA itself. This sample lists roughly 140,000 clones; 86% were detected once. The top ten hold 4% to 6% of the sample.

V and J are trimmed by 5 bases and 5 bases, and the gene matches miss 5 bases of the junction. The cysteine opens and the phenylalanine closes a CDR3 of 14 amino acids. Only the CDR3 DNA stays, 42 bases, in frame from base 1. CDR1 and CDR2 are drawn from the germline V gene (reference sequence): SEHNR, FQNEAQ. Read against the paper, the sample's time point label means: individuals recovered from natural SARS-CoV-2 infection. The clonotype comes from a human donor who had recovered from COVID-19. Sequenced here: peripheral blood, sampled after recovery from COVID-19. The rearrangement combines TRBV7-9 with TRBJ1-4, with 7 central nucleotides matching TRBD1. The sequenced DNA is TGTGCCAGCAGCGTGGACAGGCAAAATGAAAAACTGTTTTTT. Translation gives CASSVDRQNEKLFF.